Listed below are T cell receptor beta chains from one sample, sequenced in a study of OX40 agonist ivuxolimab in advanced cancers. The assay was immunoSEQ multiplex PCR, and TCRdb's table has in-frame clones only and misses some. This table has about 92,000 clones, roughly 80% appearing once. The input for sequencing was CD4+ or CD8+ T cells sorted from blood, taken in a trial of the OX40 agonist ivuxolimab. The origin of the receptors is an adult with an advanced solid tumor such as melanoma, head and neck, liver or kidney cancer. CDR3s include the opening cysteine and the closing phenylalanine or tryptophan. D genes are given only for firm matches. Rows give clone size only sometimes, using once, few, many, or a class for an expanded clone.

V	size	D	J	CDR3	DNA
TRBV5-6	-	-	TRBJ2-7	CASSLSDSGPQIF	TGTGCCAGCAGCTTGTCTGACAGCGGCCCCCAAATCTTC
TRBV9	-	-	TRBJ1-5	CASSADSSNQPQHF	TGTGCCAGCAGCGCGGACAGCAGCAATCAGCCCCAGCATTTT
TRBV5-6	-	TRBD2	TRBJ2-7	CASSFSSGGPSIHEQYF	TGTGCCAGCAGCTTCTCTAGCGGGGGGCCCTCGATTCACGAGCAGTACTTC
TRBV7-9	-	-	TRBJ1-1	CASSHLVDRRNTEAFF	TGTGCCAGCAGCCACCTCGTGGACAGACGGAACACTGAAGCTTTCTTT
TRBV23-1	-	-	TRBJ2-4	CASSQKTGPLAKNIQYF	TGCGCCAGCAGTCAAAAGACGGGTCCCCTCGCCAAAAACATTCAGTACTTC
TRBV4-3	once	TRBD2	TRBJ2-1	CASSQESGGGNEQFF	TGCGCCAGCAGCCAAGAATCCGGGGGGGGAAATGAGCAGTTCTTC
TRBV6-1	-	-	TRBJ2-7	CASSEGGFRPGGNTYEQYF	TGTGCCAGCAGTGAAGGGGGATTCCGGCCAGGGGGGAATACCTACGAGCAGTACTTC
TRBV15	-	-	TRBJ2-7	CATSRDPLTSSEQYF	TGTGCCACCAGCAGAGATCCCCTCACCTCTTCCGAGCAGTACTTC
TRBV7-9	-	TRBD1	TRBJ1-2	CASSLARIWTGVGYTF	TGTGCCAGCAGCTTAGCGCGAATATGGACAGGGGTCGGCTACACCTTC
TRBV13	-	-	TRBJ1-1	CASSLAVGNRGRQYTEAFF	TGTGCCAGCAGCTTAGCGGTTGGGAACCGGGGGAGACAGTACACTGAAGCTTTCTTT
TRBV25-1	-	-	TRBJ2-7	CASSGYTGQQYF	TGTGCCAGCAGTGGGTATACGGGACAGCAGTACTTC
TRBV7-8	-	TRBD1	TRBJ2-5	CASSKVTGGETQYF	TGTGCCAGCAGCAAAGTGACAGGGGGTGAGACCCAGTACTTC
TRBV29-1	few	-	TRBJ2-5	CSVEDGLQETQYF	TGCAGCGTTGAAGATGGCCTCCAAGAGACCCAGTACTTC
TRBV5-1	-	-	TRBJ2-1	CASSPRGAAYNEQFF	TGCGCCAGCAGCCCCCGAGGTGCAGCCTACAATGAGCAGTTCTTC
TRBV7-8	-	TRBD1	TRBJ1-2	CASSLAVPGQGGGGYTF	TGTGCCAGCAGCTTAGCGGTACCGGGACAGGGCGGAGGTGGCTACACCTTC